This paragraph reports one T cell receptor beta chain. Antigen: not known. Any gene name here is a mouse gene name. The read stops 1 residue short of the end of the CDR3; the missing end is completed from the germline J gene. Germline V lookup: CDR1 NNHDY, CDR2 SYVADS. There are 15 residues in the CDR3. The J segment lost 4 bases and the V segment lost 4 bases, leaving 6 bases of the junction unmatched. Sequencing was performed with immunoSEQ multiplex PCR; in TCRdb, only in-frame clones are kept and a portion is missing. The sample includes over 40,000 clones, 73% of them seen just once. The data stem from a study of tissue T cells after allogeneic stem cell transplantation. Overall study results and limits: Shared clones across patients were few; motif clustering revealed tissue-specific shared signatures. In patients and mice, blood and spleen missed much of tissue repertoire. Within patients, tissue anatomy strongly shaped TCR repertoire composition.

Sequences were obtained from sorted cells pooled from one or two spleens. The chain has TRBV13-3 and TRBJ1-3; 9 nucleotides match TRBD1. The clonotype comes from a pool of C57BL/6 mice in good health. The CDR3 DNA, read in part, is TGTGCCAGCAGTTCCGGGACAGGGCGAGGAAATACGCTCTAT. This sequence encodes CASSSGTGRGNTLY. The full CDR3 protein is CASSSGTGRGNTLYF.